The T cell receptor beta chain described here comes from a study of spatial heterogeneity in lung cancer. Overall study: The donors were fewer than 80 patients with non-small cell lung cancer that was early-stage and untreated. Whole-study findings and limits: Whereas they appeared in blood less at follow-up, ubiquitous expanded tumor TCRs appeared there more at resection.

Trimming shortened V by 6 bases and J by 4 bases, and 13 bases separated the two germline ends. Per the germline V gene, CDR1 is MNHEY and CDR2 is SMNVEV (reference sequence). This CDR3 contains 14 residues. A note on this clonotype: As yet, its antigen is unknown.

As to time point: blood at routine non-recurrence follow-up after resection. TCRs were sequenced from unsorted whole RNA of tumor, nontumor lung or PBMC. All TCR cDNA molecules were individually tagged with a unique molecular identifier. Each CDR3 protein gets one entry after TCRdb re-called the 5' RACE reads with MiXCR. The sample shows some 120,000 distinct CDR3 sequences, roughly an eighth of them seen only once. This sample comprised PBMCs, obtained at follow-up. This sequence was found in a male donor with early-stage non-small cell lung cancer. The chain is built from TRBV27 and TRBJ1-5; tentative D call: TRBD1 (5 bases). CDR3 region: CASSPGTENQPQHF. As DNA, the CDR3 is TGTGCCAGCAGCCCCGGGACGGAAAATCAGCCCCAGCATTTT.